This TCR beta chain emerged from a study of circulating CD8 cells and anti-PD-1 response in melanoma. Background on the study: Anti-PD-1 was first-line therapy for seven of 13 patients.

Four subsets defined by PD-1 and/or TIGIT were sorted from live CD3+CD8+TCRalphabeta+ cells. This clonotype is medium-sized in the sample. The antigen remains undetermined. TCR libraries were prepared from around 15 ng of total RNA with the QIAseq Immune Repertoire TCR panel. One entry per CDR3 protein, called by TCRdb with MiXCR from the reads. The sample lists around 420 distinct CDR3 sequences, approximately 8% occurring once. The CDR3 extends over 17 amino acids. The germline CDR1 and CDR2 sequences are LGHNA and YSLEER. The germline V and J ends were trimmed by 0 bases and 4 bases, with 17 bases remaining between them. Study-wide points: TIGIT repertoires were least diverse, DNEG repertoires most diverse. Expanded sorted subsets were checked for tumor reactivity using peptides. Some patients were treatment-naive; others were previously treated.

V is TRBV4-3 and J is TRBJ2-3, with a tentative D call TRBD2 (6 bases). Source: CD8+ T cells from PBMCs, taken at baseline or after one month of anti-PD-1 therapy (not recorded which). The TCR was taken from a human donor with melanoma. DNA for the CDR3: TGCGCCAGCAGCCAAGATAGGACCGGGGGAGCCGCAGATACGCAGTATTTT. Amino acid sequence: CASSQDRTGGAADTQYF.